A selection of T cell receptor beta chains follows, all from one sample in a study of T cells in Graves' hyperthyroidism and ophthalmopathy. MiXCR was run by TCRdb on the multiplex PCR reads, yielding one entry per CDR3 protein. Of around 600,000 distinct CDR3 sequences in the sample, 12% to 15% were seen once. The sequenced material came from blood. These receptors all stem from a woman between 18 and 30 years old with Graves' ophthalmopathy. CDR3s include the opening cysteine and the closing phenylalanine or tryptophan. The D gene is left open where the match is weak. Some rows have no size entry. The others give once, few or many, or a class for an expanded clone.

j_call | cdr3_length | clone_size | v_call | d_call | cdr3_nt | cdr3_aa
TRBJ2-1 | 14 | many | TRBV7-2 | TRBD2 | TGTGCCAGCAGATCCGGGAGGGCGGGCAATGAGCAGTTCTTC | CASRSGRAGNEQFF
TRBJ2-2 | 15 | many | TRBV20-1 | . | TGCAGTGCTAGAGAGCGGGGAACGAACACCGGGGAGCTGTTTTTT | CSARERGTNTGELFF
TRBJ1-1 | 13 | many | TRBV28 | . | TGTGCCAGCAGTTATTACATGAACACTGAAGCTTTCTTT | CASSYYMNTEAFF
TRBJ1-4 | 13 | once | TRBV28 | . | TGTGCCAGCAGACAGAGGTTGAATAAAAAACTGTTTTTT | CASRQRLNKKLFF
TRBJ2-5 | 11 | few | TRBV2 | . | TGTGCCAGCAGCTCGTATGACCTGTGGTACTTC | CASSSYDLWYF
TRBJ2-7 | 17 | . | TRBV19 | TRBD1 | TGTGCCAGTAGTATAGATTCTGTGAGGGGGCGCATCTACGAGCAGTACTTC | CASSIDSVRGRIYEQYF
TRBJ1-5 | 15 | . | TRBV30 | . | TGTGCCTGGGGACACGGGACATATAGCAATCAGCCCCAGCATTTT | CAWGHGTYSNQPQHF
TRBJ2-3 | 14 | many | TRBV28 | . | TGTGCCAGCAGTTCAGATACTAGCACAGATACGCAGTATTTT | CASSSDTSTDTQYF
TRBJ2-7 | 16 | few | TRBV20-1 | TRBD2 | TGCAGTGCTAGAGATGTCGGGGGAGGGTCGGGTGGAGAGCAGTACTTC | CSARDVGGGSGGEQYF
TRBJ2-5 | 14 | . | TRBV24-1 | . | TGTGCCACCAGTGCTCAGACGTACCAAGAGACCCAGTACTTC | CATSAQTYQETQYF
TRBJ2-1 | 16 | . | TRBV4-1 | TRBD2 | TGCGCCAGCAGCCAGCCAGCGGGAGGGGGGAAAAATGAGCAGTTCTTC | CASSQPAGGGKNEQFF
TRBJ1-1 | 13 | . | TRBV5-8 | . | TGTGCCAGCAGCACCGGACAAGGGGCTGAAGCTTTCTTT | CASSTGQGAEAFF
TRBJ2-7 | 13 | . | TRBV6-1 | . | TGTGCCAGCTCCTCCTTCGGGGACTACGAGCAGTACTTC | CASSSFGDYEQYF
TRBJ1-2 | 15 | many | TRBV7-2 | TRBD1 | TGTGCCAGCAGCTTAGTCCAGGGGGGGACCTATGGCTACACCTTC | CASSLVQGGTYGYTF
TRBJ2-7 | 15 | . | TRBV4-1 | . | TGCGCCAGCAGCCAAGATGTCACCGCGTCCTACGAGCAGTACTTC | CASSQDVTASYEQYF
TRBJ2-5 | 15 | once | TRBV6-1 | . | TGTGCCAGCAGTGAAACGGGACATTTTAAAGAGACCCAGTACTTC | CASSETGHFKETQYF
TRBJ1-5 | 13 | few | TRBV7-2 | . | TGTGCCAGCAGCTTAGTGCGGGGTCAGCCCCAGCATTTT | CASSLVRGQPQHF
TRBJ2-1 | 13 | many | TRBV20-1 | . | TGCAGTGCAACGGGAGAGAGCGGCAATGAGCAGTTCTTC | CSATGESGNEQFF